This T cell receptor (beta chain) was profiled in a study of blood T cell repertoires in COVID-19. Study-level information: From the United States, Italy and Spain came samples of acute and convalescent COVID-19. The cDNA or gDNA used as material had been derived from T cells, B-cell-depleted T cells, or PBMCs.

Per germline, CDR1 SGHTA and CDR2 FQGNSA. The V and J ends lost 5 bases and 5 bases respectively, with 13 bases between them. CDR3 length: 13 residues. As originally analysed: Reference gene primer amplification gave estimated nucleated cell counts. Clones were read by immunoSEQ multiplex PCR, and TCRdb kept only the in-frame ones, dropping some. The DNA gave D and trimming, while V, J and clone size come from that table. The profile shows around 80,000 clones, approximately 81% of them singletons. Sequenced material: peripheral blood. The J gene is TRBJ2-7, the V gene TRBV7-2; a weak D match, TRBD2 (6 bases). The TCR originated in a woman of 80 years or more with active or convalescent COVID-19. The CDR3 sequence is CASSRTGDHEQYF. The CDR3 DNA is TGTGCCAGCAGCCGCACGGGAGACCACGAGCAGTACTTC.